The rows below give T cell receptor beta chains drawn from one sample of a study of blood T cell repertoires in COVID-19. Clones were sequenced by immunoSEQ multiplex PCR, and TCRdb holds only the in-frame ones, with some missing. Of about 230,000 clones listed, 84% are singletons. Sequences were obtained from peripheral blood. These receptor sequences come from a woman between 40 and 55 years old who had recovered from COVID-19. Each CDR3 is given with its conserved first and last residue. Each record gives: clone size, J gene, V gene, D gene, CDR3 protein, CDR3 DNA. D genes are given only for firm matches. Not all rows give a size; the values are once, few, many and, for expanded clones, a class.

-	TRBJ1-2	TRBV6-5	TRBD1	CASSYSRGRGYGYTF	TGTGCCAGCAGTTACTCGAGGGGGCGCGGCTATGGCTACACCTTC
-	TRBJ2-7	TRBV28	-	CASTVGAEYEQYF	TGTGCCAGCACCGTTGGGGCAGAATACGAGCAGTACTTC
-	TRBJ1-3	TRBV16	-	CASSRDSGGSSGNTIYF	TGTGCCAGCAGCCGCGACTCCGGGGGTTCCTCTGGAAACACCATATATTTT
-	TRBJ2-2	TRBV7-9	TRBD2	CASSLAPGGATGELFF	TGTGCCAGCAGCTTAGCTCCCGGGGGGGCCACCGGGGAGCTGTTTTTT
-	TRBJ1-1	TRBV28	-	CASSPGHRAAFF	TGTGCCAGCAGCCCGGGACATAGAGCGGCTTTCTTT
-	TRBJ1-5	TRBV6-1	TRBD1	CASSDITGTGNQPQHF	TGTGCCAGCAGTGATATCACCGGGACAGGGAATCAGCCCCAGCATTTT
-	TRBJ1-3	TRBV5-1	TRBD1	CASSPGTGVGNTIYF	TGCGCCAGCAGCCCAGGGACAGGGGTTGGAAACACCATATATTTT
-	TRBJ2-4	TRBV4-2	-	CASSQDRELAKNIQYF	TGTGCCAGCAGCCAAGATCGGGAGCTAGCCAAAAACATTCAGTACTTC
-	TRBJ2-7	TRBV6-2/TRBV6-3	-	CASSLGGTSYEQYF	TGTGCCAGCAGTTTAGGGGGTACGTCCTACGAGCAGTACTTC
once	TRBJ1-1	TRBV6-5	-	CATTRGIEAFF	TGTGCCACCACTCGGGGGATCGAAGCTTTCTTT
-	TRBJ1-1	TRBV12-3/TRBV12-4	TRBD1	CASRQAGTGLAFF	TGTGCCAGCAGGCAAGCCGGGACAGGGTTAGCTTTCTTT
few	TRBJ2-3	TRBV11-2	-	CASSFSNTQYF	TGTGCCAGCAGCTTTAGTAATACGCAGTATTTT
-	TRBJ1-1	TRBV18	-	CASSPPSLNTEAFF	TGTGCCAGCTCACCTCCCAGTTTGAACACTGAAGCTTTCTTT
-	TRBJ2-3	TRBV5-1	-	CASTRGSTDTQYF	TGCGCCAGCACCAGGGGAAGCACAGATACGCAGTATTTT
-	TRBJ2-7	TRBV27	-	CASSYTQSPVYEQYF	TGTGCCAGCAGTTATACCCAGTCCCCAGTCTACGAGCAGTACTTC
-	TRBJ1-6	TRBV18	-	CASSPIDREHYNSPLHF	TGTGCCAGCTCGCCAATTGACAGAGAGCACTATAATTCACCCCTCCACTTT
-	TRBJ2-7	TRBV19	-	CASSIDSAGLGEQYF	TGTGCCAGTAGTATAGATTCGGCGGGTCTAGGCGAGCAGTACTTC
-	TRBJ1-2	TRBV5-6	TRBD1	CASSWGQVGGYTF	TGTGCCAGCAGCTGGGGACAGGTTGGAGGCTACACCTTC
-	TRBJ1-4	TRBV2	-	CASSPRPAGANEKLFF	TGTGCCAGCAGCCCCAGGCCCGCAGGGGCTAATGAAAAACTGTTTTTT
-	TRBJ1-3	TRBV9	TRBD1	CASSVQGAEGNTIYF	TGTGCCAGCAGCGTTCAGGGGGCTGAGGGAAACACCATATATTTT
once	TRBJ1-1	TRBV7-2	-	CASSLASGQRNTEAFF	TGTGCCAGCAGCTTAGCGTCGGGACAAAGGAACACTGAAGCTTTCTTT
-	TRBJ2-1	TRBV6-5	TRBD1	CASSYLTGQGANEQFF	TGTGCCAGCAGTTACTTAACGGGACAGGGGGCCAATGAGCAGTTCTTC
-	TRBJ1-1	TRBV29-1	TRBD1	CSGGDRVETEAFF	TGCAGCGGGGGAGACAGGGTAGAGACTGAAGCTTTCTTT
-	TRBJ2-7	TRBV19	-	CASSMAGSTSYEQYF	TGTGCCAGTAGTATGGCAGGGTCCACCTCCTACGAGCAGTACTTC
-	TRBJ2-2	TRBV6-5	-	CATGRDGANTGELFF	TGTGCCACCGGGAGAGACGGCGCGAACACCGGGGAGCTGTTTTTT
-	TRBJ2-7	TRBV28	-	CASSPHRDNSYEQYF	TGTGCCAGCAGTCCACACAGAGATAACTCCTACGAGCAGTACTTC
-	TRBJ1-5	TRBV6-2/TRBV6-3	-	CASSYLGQLNQPQHF	TGTGCCAGCAGTTACCTTGGACAGCTTAATCAGCCCCAGCATTTT
-	TRBJ1-4	TRBV10-1	TRBD1	CASSPGTEGEKLFF	TGCGCCAGCAGCCCCGGGACAGAGGGCGAAAAACTGTTTTTT
-	TRBJ1-3	TRBV12-3/TRBV12-4	-	CASRRTVGNTIYF	TGTGCCAGCAGGAGAACGGTCGGAAACACCATATATTTT
-	TRBJ2-3	TRBV7-2	-	CASSVGHEHTDTQYF	TGTGCCAGCAGCGTTGGACACGAGCACACAGATACGCAGTATTTT
-	TRBJ1-3	TRBV9	-	CASSVRGTSGNTIYF	TGTGCCAGCAGCGTAAGGGGAACCTCTGGAAACACCATATATTTT
few	TRBJ2-3	TRBV3-1/TRBV3-2	TRBD1	CASSIRQGGTDTQYF	TGTGCCAGCAGCATACGACAGGGGGGCACAGATACGCAGTATTTT
-	TRBJ1-3	TRBV7-9	-	CASSQAPGNTIYF	TGTGCCAGCAGCCAGGCTCCCGGAAACACCATATATTTT
-	TRBJ1-4	TRBV5-1	-	CASRSQGGEKLFF	TGCGCCAGCAGATCTCAGGGAGGTGAAAAACTGTTTTTT
-	TRBJ1-5	TRBV6-5	-	CASNNGVNGNQPQHF	TGTGCCAGCAATAACGGGGTAAACGGCAATCAGCCCCAGCATTTT
-	TRBJ2-1	TRBV7-9	TRBD2	CASSLGGGDNEQFF	TGTGCCAGCAGCCTGGGCGGGGGGGACAATGAGCAGTTCTTC
-	TRBJ2-5	TRBV18	TRBD2	CASSPRAGEQETQYF	TGTGCCAGCTCACCGAGAGCGGGGGAACAAGAGACCCAGTACTTC
-	TRBJ1-1	TRBV6-2/TRBV6-3	-	CASSYPAGTEAFF	TGTGCCAGCAGTTACCCCGCCGGCACTGAAGCTTTCTTT
few	TRBJ1-2	TRBV5-5	-	CASSLRGDYGYTF	TGTGCCAGCAGCTTGCGGGGGGACTATGGCTACACCTTC
-	TRBJ2-3	TRBV18	-	CASSPRTPDFTDTQYF	TGTGCCAGCTCACCTAGGACACCAGACTTCACAGATACGCAGTATTTT
few	TRBJ1-3	TRBV19	-	CASSIGQSSGNTIYF	TGTGCCAGTAGTATTGGACAGTCCTCTGGAAACACCATATATTTT
-	TRBJ2-5	TRBV7-9	TRBD2	CASSLGSGMQETQYF	TGTGCCAGCAGCTTGGGTAGCGGGATGCAAGAGACCCAGTACTTC
once	TRBJ1-2	TRBV12-3/TRBV12-4	-	CASSPGFRGYTF	TGTGCCAGCAGTCCAGGATTCCGAGGCTACACCTTC
-	TRBJ2-3	TRBV30	TRBD2	CAWSPLAGSTDTQYF	TGTGCCTGGAGTCCGCTAGCGGGGAGCACAGATACGCAGTATTTT
-	TRBJ2-6	TRBV4-3	TRBD1	CASSQETGSGANVLTF	TGCGCCAGCAGCCAAGAGACAGGGTCAGGGGCCAACGTCCTGACTTTC
many	TRBJ1-6	TRBV27	-	CASSLSEIRPLHF	TGTGCCAGCAGTTTATCAGAGATTCGGCCCCTCCACTTT
-	TRBJ2-1	TRBV14	TRBD1	CASSQVSGQVYNEQFF	TGTGCCAGCAGCCAAGTATCCGGACAGGTTTACAATGAGCAGTTCTTC
-	TRBJ1-2	TRBV5-1	-	CASSFALAENYGYTF	TGCGCCAGCAGCTTTGCCCTTGCGGAAAACTATGGCTACACCTTC
-	TRBJ1-1	TRBV2	TRBD1	CASKPTGLDTEAFF	TGTGCCAGCAAACCGACAGGGTTGGACACTGAAGCTTTCTTT
-	TRBJ2-3	TRBV18	TRBD1	CASSSTAGTGTTDTQYF	TGTGCCAGCTCATCTACGGCGGGGACAGGGACCACAGATACGCAGTATTTT
-	TRBJ1-2	TRBV29-1	-	CSVEKTEGDGYTF	TGCAGCGTTGAAAAGACAGAAGGTGATGGCTACACCTTC
-	TRBJ1-1	TRBV6-2/TRBV6-3	-	CASSDRKNTEAFF	TGTGCCAGCAGTGACAGGAAGAACACTGAAGCTTTCTTT
-	TRBJ2-3	TRBV14	TRBD2	CASSRAGGYRTDTQYF	TGTGCCAGCAGCAGAGCGGGGGGGTATAGAACAGATACGCAGTATTTT
-	TRBJ2-5	TRBV25-1	-	CASSVAGSQETQYF	TGTGCCAGCAGTGTTGCAGGTTCTCAAGAGACCCAGTACTTC
-	TRBJ2-1	TRBV9	TRBD2	CASSVRSGGYNEQFF	TGTGCCAGCAGCGTACGGTCGGGGGGTTACAATGAGCAGTTCTTC